Listed here are 20 T cell receptor beta chains from one sample, sequenced in a study of regulatory T cells in long-lasting Graves disease. Time point given: newly diagnosed GD, antithyroid drugs for less than 3 months. Generation of the TCR library employed RNA extracted from PBMCs. Arm-PCR with iRepertoire HTBI primers amplified the CDR3 regions for these TCR beta libraries. From the multiplex PCR reads, TCRdb called clonotypes with MiXCR, one entry per CDR3 protein. Seen here are more than 450,000 distinct CDR3 sequences, 15% to 20% observed once, and the top ten hold more than 9%. These data also formed part of another study, on T cells in Graves' hyperthyroidism and ophthalmopathy.

The specimen was peripheral blood mononuclear cells (PBMCs), collected at new diagnosis, from a patient treated with antithyroid drugs. The receptor source for this set is a man aged 35 to 55 with Graves disease.

This clonotype has more than one count but fewer than ten. The chain joins TRBV28 to TRBJ1-4, with D possibly matching TRBD1 (5 bases). CDR1 is MDHEN and CDR2 is SYDVKM in the germline V gene. V was shortened by 6 bases and J by 10 bases, with 12 bases between the two germline ends. This CDR3 comprises 12 residues. This CDR3 reads CASRGDVGKLFF. The CDR3, as DNA: TGTGCCAGCAGAGGGGACGTTGGAAAACTGTTTTTT.

This clonotype was recorded a few times. The gene calls are TRBV28 and TRBJ2-2; D remains ambiguous. Germline V gene sequence: CDR1 MDHEN, CDR2 SYDVKM. The ends were cut back, 4 bases at V and 0 bases at J, with 6 bases in the middle. This CDR3 contains 14 residues. The CDR3 reads CASSSAANTGELFF. The DNA for the CDR3 is TGTGCCAGCAGTTCGGCGGCGAACACCGGGGAGCTGTTTTTT.

This clonotype was observed a handful of times. The chain joins TRBV10-3 to TRBJ1-3; no firm D call. Germline CDR1 and CDR2: ENHRY and SYGVKD. Trimming shortened V by 0 bases and J by 4 bases, and 10 bases separated the two germline ends. The CDR3 has 15 residues. The CDR3 DNA reads as TGTGCCATCAGTGAGTCGGGCAGCAAAGGAAACACCATATATTTT. Translation gives CAISESGSKGNTIYF.

This clonotype was found many times. J is TRBJ2-1 and V is TRBV20-1; 12 bases line up with TRBD2. V was clipped by 6 bases and J by 0 bases; unmatched bases: 9. CDR1 is DFQATT and CDR2 is SNEGSKA in the germline V gene (reference sequence). The CDR3 runs to 17 residues. The CDR3 here is CSAPGLAGLSSYNEQFF. The DNA of the CDR3 is TGCAGTGCGCCGGGACTAGCGGGCCTAAGCTCCTACAATGAGCAGTTCTTC.

The sample holds many counts of this clonotype. The chain links TRBV9 to TRBJ2-7; tentative D call: TRBD2 (5 bases). CDR3 size: 15 residues. Deletions cut 0 bases from V and 3 bases from J, with 13 bases between. Germline V CDR1 and CDR2: SGDLS, YYNGEE. The CDR3 sequence: CASSVGSDGVYEQYF. CDR3 in DNA: TGTGCCAGCAGCGTAGGCTCGGACGGGGTCTACGAGCAGTACTTC.

The V call is TRBV12-5, the J call TRBJ1-1; the D is unclear. Germline V gene sequence: CDR1 LGHNT, CDR2 FRNRAP. The CDR3 is 10 residues long. Trimming removed 3 bases at V and 5 bases at J, with 1 base between. CDR3 in DNA: TGTGCTAGTGGTTTTACTGAAGCTTTCTTT. It is translated as CASGFTEAFF. Supplemented by reference TRBV12-5 and TRBJ1-1, the full variable domain reads DARVTQTPRHKVTEMGQEVTMRCQPILGHNTVFWYRQTMMQGLELLAYFRNRAPLDDSGMPKDRFSAEMPDATLATLKIQPSEPRDSAVYFCASGFTEAFFGQGTRLTVV.

The chain uses TRBV20-1 and TRBJ2-7; 11 positions agree with TRBD1. Losses at the gene ends were 6 bases for V and 4 bases for J; bases not matched to a gene: 11. Germline CDR1 DFQATT, CDR2 SNEGSKA (reference sequence). The CDR3 is 15 residues long. In DNA, the CDR3 is TGCAGTGCGTCAGACGGGACAGGGGGGTTTTACGAGCAGTACTTC. This translates into CSASDGTGGFYEQYF.

The sample holds many counts of this clonotype. The chain combines TRBV12-3 or TRBV12-4 with TRBJ2-3; 10 positions agree with TRBD2. After removal of 4 bases from V and 5 bases from J, the junction contained 9 bases not matched to a gene. The CDR3 consists of 16 residues. CDR3: CASSSPRVAGGDTQYF. CDR3 coding DNA: TGTGCCAGCAGTTCCCCCCGGGTAGCGGGAGGAGATACGCAGTATTTT.

This clonotype has ten or more counts. V gene TRBV3-1 combines with J gene TRBJ2-7; D may correspond to TRBD1 or TRBD2 (5 bases each). CDR3 length: 13 amino acids. Trimming took off 1 base at V and 9 bases at J, with 13 bases between the two ends. Germline lookup yields CDR1 LGHDT and CDR2 YNNKEL (reference sequence). CDR3 bases: TGTGCCAGCAGCCAAGTTGGGGGTACGGGGCAGTACTTC. It codes for CASSQVGGTGQYF.

This clonotype turned up a few times. The gene calls are TRBV30 and TRBJ1-5; no definite D call. The germline CDR1 and CDR2 sequences are GTSNPN and SVGIG (reference sequence). The CDR3 contains 14 residues. V lost 0 bases and J 5 bases, leaving 11 bases between the germline ends. CDR3 nucleotides: TGTGCCTGGAGTGTCGGCACAGTCTATCAGCCCCAGCATTTT. Its translation: CAWSVGTVYQPQHF.

The rearrangement joins TRBV6-1 to TRBJ2-1; 16 nucleotides agree with TRBD2. The junction had 13 bases not matched to a gene; V was cut back by 7 bases and J by 4 bases. Germline CDR1 is MNHNS and CDR2 is SASEGT. This CDR3 has 19 residues. CDR3 sequence (DNA): TGTGCCAGCACTCCAGGGACTAGCGGGAGGGCCTTCCCTTACAATGAGCAGTTCTTC. Translated: CASTPGTSGRAFPYNEQFF.

Details on this clonotype: A much larger clone differs by one base, so this may be a read error. No conserved phenylalanine or tryptophan ends this CDR3, so it is likely a read error. The rearrangement links TRBV7-2 to TRBJ2-4; D is possibly TRBD2 (6 bases). This CDR3 spans 15 amino acids. The V and J ends lost 5 bases and 5 bases respectively, with 16 bases between them. In germline, CDR1 is SGHTA, CDR2 FQGNSA. The CDR3 loop reads CASSRSQGGENIQYV. CDR3 bases: TGTGCCAGCAGCCGATCCCAGGGAGGTGAAAACATTCAGTACGTC.

At least ten counts were recorded for this clonotype. The chain has TRBV12-3 or TRBV12-4 and TRBJ1-5; the D is unclear. With 1 base removed from V and 4 bases from J, the gap between germline ends came to 17 bases. This CDR3 contains 17 residues. The CDR3 here is CASSLGVGQAVNQPQHF. The CDR3 DNA sequence: TGTGCCAGCAGTTTAGGGGTAGGGCAGGCAGTGAATCAGCCCCAGCATTTT.

This clonotype was detected a few times. This sequence joins TRBV7-2 and TRBJ1-5; a weak D match, TRBD1 (5 bases). This CDR3 has 14 residues. V was shortened by 2 bases and J by 9 bases, with 14 bases between the two germline ends. Germline V gives CDR1 SGHTA, CDR2 FQGNSA. In DNA, the CDR3 is TGTGCCAGCAGCTTACAAGGGGACTTAGGGCCCCAGCATTTT. It encodes CASSLQGDLGPQHF.

In its sample, this clonotype was seen many times. The chain couples TRBV30 to TRBJ1-5, with a tentative D call TRBD1 (5 bases). CDR3 length: 16 amino acids. The germline gives CDR1 GTSNPN, CDR2 SVGIG (reference sequence). Trimming left V 6 bases short and J 0 bases short, with 18 bases between. Here the CDR3 reads CACKSGTWNSNQPQHF. The CDR3 DNA reads as TGTGCCTGTAAATCAGGGACCTGGAATAGCAATCAGCCCCAGCATTTT.

This clonotype was recorded many times. The V gene is TRBV18, the J gene TRBJ1-1; D not resolved. Germline values: CDR1 KGHSH, CDR2 LQKENI. The CDR3 has 12 residues. V was cut by 8 bases and J by 4 bases, with 11 bases left in between. CDR3 nucleotides: TGTGCCAGCAGCCGGGGTAGCACTGAAGCTTTCTTT. Protein sequence: CASSRGSTEAFF.

This clonotype was counted many times. V is TRBV20-1 and J is TRBJ2-3; the D call may be TRBD1 or TRBD2 (5 bases each). The CDR3 is made up of 15 amino acids. V lost 5 bases, J lost 2 bases, and 17 bases lay in between. CDR1 is DFQATT and CDR2 is SNEGSKA in the germline V gene (reference sequence). Here the CDR3 DNA reads TGCAGTGCTTCGGGACCCCGGCCGCCCACAGATACGCAGTATTTT. Encoded protein: CSASGPRPPTDTQYF.

This clonotype was seen more than once but under ten times. The chain employs TRBV25-1 and TRBJ2-5; D remains ambiguous. The germline V gene encodes CDR1 MGHDK and CDR2 SYGVNS. The CDR3 totals 15 residues. The germline V and J ends were trimmed by 2 bases and 5 bases, with 15 bases remaining between them. CDR3 sequence: CASSERAGLHETQYF. The CDR3 coding sequence is TGTGCCAGCAGTGAAAGGGCCGGGCTCCACGAGACCCAGTACTTC. The variable domain in full, completed from reference TRBV25-1 and TRBJ2-5, reads EADIYQTPRYLVIGTGKKITLECSQTMGHDKMYWYQQDPGMELHLIHYSYGVNSTEKGDLSSESTVSRIRTEHFPLTLESARPSHTSQYLCASSERAGLHETQYFGPGTRLLVL.

The sample holds many counts of this clonotype. This chain uses TRBV2 with TRBJ2-1, with 7 positions matching TRBD2. The CDR3 runs 16 residues. With V trimmed by 7 bases and J by 4 bases, 13 bases remained unmatched. CDR1 and CDR2 (germline): SNHLY, FYNNEI. DNA of the CDR3: TGTGCCAGCATCTACGATGCGGGAGTGGGGTACAATGAGCAGTTCTTC. Translated: CASIYDAGVGYNEQFF.

This clonotype has a count of ten or more. This chain uses TRBV28 with TRBJ2-2; D gene uncertain. CDR3 size: 14 residues. Trimming took off 5 bases at V and 5 bases at J, with 12 bases between the two ends. Germline loops: CDR1 MDHEN, CDR2 SYDVKM. The CDR3 DNA reads TGTGCCAGCAGTCACACTCTGGGGACCGGGGAGCTGTTTTTT. This translates into CASSHTLGTGELFF.